Following are 10 T cell receptor beta chains from one sample sequenced in a study of cytomegalovirus exposure and HLA in healthy donors. Primers included in the PCR were 60 Vbeta and 13 Jbeta primers. Sequencing was performed with immunoSEQ multiplex PCR; in TCRdb, only in-frame clones are kept and a portion is missing. The sample table sets out some 75,000 clones. Sequencing was performed on PBMCs. These TCRs come from a boy younger than 18 in good health and CMV-seronegative.

The rearrangement uses TRBV5-4 and TRBJ1-2; 9 bases are shared with TRBD1. This CDR3 region has 17 residues. The germline CDR1 and CDR2 sequences are SGHNT and YYREEE (reference sequence). Trimming at V came to 2 bases and at J to 4 bases, leaving 12 bases not matched to a gene. The CDR3 DNA reads TGTGCCAGCAGCTTTGCCAAACGGGGACAGGGCCCCTATGGCTACACCTTC. Protein sequence: CASSFAKRGQGPYGYTF.

The chain uses TRBV6-5 and TRBJ1-6; TRBD1 is a possible D gene (6 bases). Germline CDR1 MNHEY, CDR2 SVGAGI. V lost 11 bases and J lost 0, with 11 bases in between. The CDR3 totals 14 residues. CDR3 coding DNA: TGTGCCGCGGGGGCCAACTCCTATAATTCACCCCTCCACTTT. Protein sequence: CAAGANSYNSPLHF.

The chain combines TRBV6-1 with TRBJ1-2, with D tentatively TRBD1 (5 bases). Trimming removed 7 bases at V and 4 bases at J, with 13 bases between. The CDR3 consists of 13 residues. Germline-derived CDR1 and CDR2 are MNHNS and SASEGT. The chain's CDR3 is CASTEGAGYGYTF. The CDR3 DNA reads TGTGCCAGCACCGAAGGGGCAGGCTATGGCTACACCTTC.

J is TRBJ1-2 and V is TRBV5-4, with TRBD1 matching over 9 bases. In germline, CDR1 is SGHNT, CDR2 YYREEE (reference sequence). The CDR3 sequence is 14 residues long. Trimming at V came to 0 bases and at J to 7 bases, leaving 4 bases not matched to a gene. The CDR3 DNA reads as TGTGCCAGCAGCTTGGCCGGGACAGGGTTTGGCTACACCTTC. Translated: CASSLAGTGFGYTF.

The genes are TRBV5-1 and TRBJ1-5, with 8 bases fitting TRBD1. The CDR3 length is 15 residues. J was trimmed by 2 bases and V by 4 bases; bases with no gene match: 5. Germline V gene lookup returns CDR1 SGHRS and CDR2 YFSETQ. The CDR3 spells CASSPGTGGNQPQHF. Written as DNA, the CDR3 is TGCGCCAGCAGCCCCGGGACAGGAGGCAATCAGCCCCAGCATTTT.

This sequence joins TRBV4-1 and TRBJ2-7; TRBD2 matches 9 bases. Germline values: CDR1 MGHRA, CDR2 YSYEKL. The CDR3 sequence is 16 residues long. V shed 4 bases, J shed 2 bases, and the junction held 9 bases outside the gene matches. CDR3 sequence reads: CASSPQAASGAYEQYF. In DNA, the CDR3 is TGCGCCAGCAGCCCGCAGGCAGCTAGCGGGGCCTACGAGCAGTACTTC.

The CDR3 loop reads CASSLKDSNEQFF. CDR3 nucleotide sequence: TGTGCCAGCAGCCTTAAGGACTCTAATGAGCAGTTCTTC. The J gene is TRBJ2-1, the V gene TRBV13; TRBD2 is a possible D gene (5 bases). Germline V lookup: CDR1 PRHDT, CDR2 FYEKMQ (reference sequence). The V end was cut by 5 bases, the J end by 7 bases, with 12 bases between. The CDR3 contains 13 residues.

The chain is built from TRBV7-3 and TRBJ2-2; possibly TRBD1 for D (6 bases). V lost 5 bases, J lost 1 base, and 11 bases lay in between. Germline assignment: CDR1 SGHTA and CDR2 FQGTGA. This CDR3 spans 15 amino acids. CDR3 in DNA: TGTGCCAGCAGCCCGACGACAGGGAACACCGGGGAGCTGTTTTTT. It translates to CASSPTTGNTGELFF.

The V and J genes are TRBV5-4 and TRBJ2-7; TRBD1 agrees at 8 bases. V trimming: 0 bases; J trimming: 4 bases; junction bases outside the gene matches: 6. CDR3 length: 15 amino acids. Germline CDR1 SGHNT, CDR2 YYREEE (reference sequence). In DNA form, the CDR3 reads TGTGCCAGCAGCTTGGATGGACAGGGAGGTTACGAGCAGTACTTC. Its translation is CASSLDGQGGYEQYF. The full variable domain, its missing parts supplied by reference TRBV5-4 and TRBJ2-7, is ETGVTQSPTHLIKTRGQQVTLRCSSQSGHNTVSWYQQALGQGPQFIFQYYREEENGRGNFPPRFSGLQFPNYSSELNVNALELDDSALYLCASSLDGQGGYEQYFGPGTRLTVT.

V is TRBV25-1 and J is TRBJ1-1; no definite D call. This CDR3 is 17 amino acids long. Trimming took 4 bases from V and 1 from J, leaving 19 bases between them. In germline, CDR1 is MGHDK, CDR2 SYGVNS. CDR3 bases: TGTGCCAGCAGTGGGGCCCAATGGGCACCAAGGAACACTGAAGCTTTCTTT. Translation gives CASSGAQWAPRNTEAFF.